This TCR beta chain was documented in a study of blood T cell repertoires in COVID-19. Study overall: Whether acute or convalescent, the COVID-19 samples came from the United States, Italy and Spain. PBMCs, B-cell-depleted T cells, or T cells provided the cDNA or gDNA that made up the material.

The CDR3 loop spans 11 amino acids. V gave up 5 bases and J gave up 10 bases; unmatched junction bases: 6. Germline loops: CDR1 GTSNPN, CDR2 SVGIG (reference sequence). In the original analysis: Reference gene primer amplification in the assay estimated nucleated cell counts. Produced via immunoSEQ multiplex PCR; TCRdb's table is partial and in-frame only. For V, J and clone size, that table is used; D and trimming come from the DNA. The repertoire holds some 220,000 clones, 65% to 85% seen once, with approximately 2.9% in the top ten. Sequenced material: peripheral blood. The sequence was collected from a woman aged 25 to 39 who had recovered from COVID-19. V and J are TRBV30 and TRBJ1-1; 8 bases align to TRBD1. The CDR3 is CAWAPQGGAFF. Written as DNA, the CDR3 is TGTGCCTGGGCGCCACAGGGGGGAGCTTTCTTT. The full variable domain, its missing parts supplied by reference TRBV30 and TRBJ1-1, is SQTIHQWPATLVQPVGSPLSLECTVEGTSNPNLYWYRQAAGRGLQLLFYSVGIGQISSEVPQNLSASRPQDRQFILSSKKLLLSDSGFYLCAWAPQGGAFFGQGTRLTVV.